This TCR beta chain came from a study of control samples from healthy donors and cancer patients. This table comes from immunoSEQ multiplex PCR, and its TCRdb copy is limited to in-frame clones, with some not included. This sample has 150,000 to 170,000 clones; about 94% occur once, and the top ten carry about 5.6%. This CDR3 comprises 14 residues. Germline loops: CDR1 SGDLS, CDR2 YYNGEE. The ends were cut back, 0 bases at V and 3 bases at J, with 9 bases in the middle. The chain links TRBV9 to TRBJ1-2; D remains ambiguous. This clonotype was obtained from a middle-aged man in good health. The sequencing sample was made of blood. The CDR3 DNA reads TGTGCCAGCAGCGTAGACGGCGGTCACTATGGCTACACCTTC. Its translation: CASSVDGGHYGYTF.